This T cell receptor (beta chain) originates from a study of cytomegalovirus exposure and HLA in healthy donors. Study-wide results and limits: In a later analysis, a genetic analysis reported fewer productive-TCR N-insertions in an Asian-associated ancestry cluster than the cohort average.

Germline-derived CDR1 and CDR2 are MNHEY and SVGAGI. The CDR3 runs 15 residues. V dropped 6 bases and J dropped 0; count of bases not matched to a gene: 4. The PCR employed 60 Vbeta primers together with 13 Jbeta primers. Data came from immunoSEQ multiplex PCR; TCRdb stores just in-frame clones and leaves some out. Of about 140,000 clones in the sample, roughly 80% are singletons; the top ten hold around 11%. As concerns this clone: No antigen is known for it.

The TCR comes from a man between 18 and 35 years old in good health and CMV-seropositive. The J gene is TRBJ2-1, the V gene TRBV6-5; 8 bases agree with TRBD1. Material: PBMCs. The CDR3 protein is CASSETGGSYNEQFF. CDR3 DNA: TGTGCCAGCAGCGAAACAGGGGGCTCCTACAATGAGCAGTTCTTC.